Below, 2 T cell receptor beta chains from the same sample are listed, as sequenced in a study of shared clonotypes between healthy human individuals. The protocol was immunoSEQ multiplex PCR, while the TCRdb copy is restricted to in-frame clones and leaves out a portion. This table holds some 740,000 clones, 85% to 95% found once. The naive CD8 fraction comprised CD45RO-negative cells positively selected for CCR7 and excluded terminally differentiated effector memory CD45RA+ cells. The sequencing input was naive CD8+ T cells sorted from blood. The receptors derive from a man younger than 40 in good health.

V is TRBV19 and J is TRBJ2-3, with 8 bases matching TRBD2. Germline values: CDR1 LNHDA, CDR2 SQIVND (reference sequence). CDR3 size: 16 residues. Losses at the gene ends were 5 bases for V and 3 bases for J; bases not matched to a gene: 10. The CDR3, as DNA: TGTGCCAGTAGTTTTATCCGGGGGGGCTCGACAGATACGCAGTATTTT. Its translation: CASSFIRGGSTDTQYF.

The V and J genes are TRBV28 and TRBJ2-2, with a possible D match to TRBD1 (6 bases). This CDR3 contains 15 residues. Trimming shortened V by 5 bases and J by 0 bases, and 10 bases separated the two germline ends. Germline V gene data show CDR1 as MDHEN and CDR2 as SYDVKM. In nucleotides, the CDR3 is TGTGCCAGCAGTCCAGGGGCCTCGAACACCGGGGAGCTGTTTTTT. This encodes CASSPGASNTGELFF.